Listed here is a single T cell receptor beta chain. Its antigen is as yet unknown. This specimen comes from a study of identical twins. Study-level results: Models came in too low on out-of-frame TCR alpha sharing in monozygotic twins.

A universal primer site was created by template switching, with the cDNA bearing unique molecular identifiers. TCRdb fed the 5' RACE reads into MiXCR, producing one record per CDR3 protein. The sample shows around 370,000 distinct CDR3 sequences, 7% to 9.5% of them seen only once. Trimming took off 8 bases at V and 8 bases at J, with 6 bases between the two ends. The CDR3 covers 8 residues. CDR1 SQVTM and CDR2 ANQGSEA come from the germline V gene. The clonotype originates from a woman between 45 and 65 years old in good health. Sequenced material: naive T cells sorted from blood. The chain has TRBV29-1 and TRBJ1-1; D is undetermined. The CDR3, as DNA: TGCAGCACGGACGAAGCTTTCTTT. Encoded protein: CSTDEAFF.